This T cell receptor (beta chain) was sequenced during a study of blood T cell repertoires in COVID-19. The overall study: COVID-19 samples, acute and convalescent, were from the United States, Italy and Spain. From T cells, B-cell-depleted T cells, or PBMCs came the material, which was cDNA or gDNA.

Methods used by the authors: Scientists estimated how many nucleated cells there were by amplifying reference gene primers. Generated by immunoSEQ multiplex PCR, the TCRdb table keeps only in-frame clones and is missing some. D and trimming were read from the DNA, whereas the V and J calls and clone size are those reported in that table. The data show under 130,000 clones, over 75% seen once. CDR1 SGHVS and CDR2 FQNEAQ come from the germline V gene. The CDR3 sequence is 14 residues long. Trimming pared 5 bases from V and 3 bases from J, leaving 13 bases between. The sample taken for sequencing was peripheral blood. The chain employs TRBV7-8 and TRBJ1-1; D is uncertain. The receptor's source is a woman of 80 years or more with acute or convalescent COVID-19. As DNA, the CDR3 is TGTGCCAGCAGCCGCGGACGGAGGGACACTGAAGCTTTCTTT. Its protein is CASSRGRRDTEAFF.